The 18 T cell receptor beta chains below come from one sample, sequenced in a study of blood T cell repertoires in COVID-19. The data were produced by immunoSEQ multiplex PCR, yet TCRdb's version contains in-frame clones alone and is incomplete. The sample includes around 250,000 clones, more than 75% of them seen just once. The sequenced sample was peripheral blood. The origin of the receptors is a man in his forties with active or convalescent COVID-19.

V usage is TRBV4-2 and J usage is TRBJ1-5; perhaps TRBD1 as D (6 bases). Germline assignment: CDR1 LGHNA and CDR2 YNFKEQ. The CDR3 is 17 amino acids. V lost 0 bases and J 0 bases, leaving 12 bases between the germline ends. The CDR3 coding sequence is TGTGCCAGCAGCCAAGAGACAGGCGGATTTAGCAATCAGCCCCAGCATTTT. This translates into CASSQETGGFSNQPQHF.

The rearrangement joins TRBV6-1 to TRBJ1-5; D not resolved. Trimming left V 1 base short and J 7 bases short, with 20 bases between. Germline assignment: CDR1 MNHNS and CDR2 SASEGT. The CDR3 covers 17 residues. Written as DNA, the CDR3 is TGTGCCAGCAGTGAAGGGCGTTTAGCGCTCAGCCCGCAGCCCCAGCATTTT. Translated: CASSEGRLALSPQPQHF.

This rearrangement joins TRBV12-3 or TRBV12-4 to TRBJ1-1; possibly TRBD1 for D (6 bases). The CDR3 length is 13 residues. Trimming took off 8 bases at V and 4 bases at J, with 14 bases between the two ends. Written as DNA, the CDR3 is TGTGCCAGCCGGATACAGGGAAGCACTGAAGCTTTCTTT. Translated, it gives CASRIQGSTEAFF.

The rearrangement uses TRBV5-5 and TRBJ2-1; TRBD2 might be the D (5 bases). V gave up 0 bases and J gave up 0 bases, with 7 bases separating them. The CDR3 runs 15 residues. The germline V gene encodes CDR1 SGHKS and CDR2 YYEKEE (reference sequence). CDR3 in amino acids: CASSLAGVSYNEQFF. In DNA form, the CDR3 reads TGTGCCAGCAGCTTGGCCGGGGTCTCCTACAATGAGCAGTTCTTC.

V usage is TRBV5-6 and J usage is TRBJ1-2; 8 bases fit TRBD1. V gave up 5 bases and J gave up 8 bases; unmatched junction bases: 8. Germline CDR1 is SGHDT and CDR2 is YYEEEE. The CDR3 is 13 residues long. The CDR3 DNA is TGTGCCAGCAGACTTGGACAGGGACAGGGCTACACCTTC. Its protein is CASRLGQGQGYTF.

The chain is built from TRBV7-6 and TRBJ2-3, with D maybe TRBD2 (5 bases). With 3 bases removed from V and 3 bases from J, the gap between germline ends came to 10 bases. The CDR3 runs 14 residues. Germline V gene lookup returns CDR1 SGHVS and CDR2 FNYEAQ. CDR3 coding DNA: TGTGCCAGCAGCTTTCTCCCGGGGACAGATACGCAGTATTTT. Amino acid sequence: CASSFLPGTDTQYF. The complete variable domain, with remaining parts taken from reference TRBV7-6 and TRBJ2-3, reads GAGVSQSPRYKVTKRGQDVALRCDPISGHVSLYWYRQALGQGPEFLTYFNYEAQQDKSGLPNDRFSAERPEGSISTLTIQRTEQRDSAMYRCASSFLPGTDTQYFGPGTRLTVL.

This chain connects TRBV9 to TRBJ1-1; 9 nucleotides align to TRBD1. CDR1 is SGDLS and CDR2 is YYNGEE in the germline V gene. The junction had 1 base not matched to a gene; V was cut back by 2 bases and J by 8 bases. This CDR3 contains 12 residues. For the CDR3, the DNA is TGTGCCAGCAGCGTTGGACAGGGGGAAGCTTTCTTT. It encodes CASSVGQGEAFF.

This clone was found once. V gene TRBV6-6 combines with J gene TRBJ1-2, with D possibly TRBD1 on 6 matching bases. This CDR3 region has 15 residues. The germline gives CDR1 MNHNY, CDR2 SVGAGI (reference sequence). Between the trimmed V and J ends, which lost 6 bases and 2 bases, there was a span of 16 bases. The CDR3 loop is CASSNLAGGNYGYTF. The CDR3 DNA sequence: TGTGCCAGCAGCAACCTCGCGGGGGGCAACTATGGCTACACCTTC.

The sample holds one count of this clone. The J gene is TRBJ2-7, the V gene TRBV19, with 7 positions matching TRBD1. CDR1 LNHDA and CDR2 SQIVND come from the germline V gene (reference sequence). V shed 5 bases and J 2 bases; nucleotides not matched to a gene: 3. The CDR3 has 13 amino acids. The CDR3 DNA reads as TGTGCCAGTAGTTATGGGACAGCCTACGAGCAGTACTTC. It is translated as CASSYGTAYEQYF. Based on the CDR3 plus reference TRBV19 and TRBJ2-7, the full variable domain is DGGITQSPKYLFRKEGQNVTLSCEQNLNHDAMYWYRQDPGQGLRLIYYSQIVNDFQKGDIAEGYSVSREKKESFPLTVTSAQKNPTAFYLCASSYGTAYEQYFGPGTRLTVT.

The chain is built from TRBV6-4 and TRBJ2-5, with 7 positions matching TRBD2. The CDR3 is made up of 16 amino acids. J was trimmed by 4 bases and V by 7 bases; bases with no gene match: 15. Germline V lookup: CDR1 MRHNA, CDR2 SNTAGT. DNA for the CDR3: TGTGCCAGCATCTCGGGGGGACTGGACATAGGAGAGACCCAGTACTTC. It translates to CASISGGLDIGETQYF.

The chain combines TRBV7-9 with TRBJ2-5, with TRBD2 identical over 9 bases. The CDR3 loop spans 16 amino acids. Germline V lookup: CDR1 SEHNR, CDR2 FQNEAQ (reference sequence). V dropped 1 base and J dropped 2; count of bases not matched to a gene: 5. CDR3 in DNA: TGTGCCAGCAGCTTAGGTCCTAGCGGGACACAAGAGACCCAGTACTTC. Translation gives CASSLGPSGTQETQYF.

Here the CDR3 reads CASSHAGQGLSDTQYF. CDR3 nucleotide sequence: TGTGCCAGCAGCCACGCGGGACAGGGGCTTTCAGATACGCAGTATTTT. The rearrangement links TRBV14 to TRBJ2-3; 10 bases align to TRBD1. This CDR3 has 16 amino acids. The J segment lost 4 bases and the V segment lost 3 bases, leaving 7 bases of the junction unmatched. Germline V gives CDR1 SGHDN, CDR2 FVKESK.

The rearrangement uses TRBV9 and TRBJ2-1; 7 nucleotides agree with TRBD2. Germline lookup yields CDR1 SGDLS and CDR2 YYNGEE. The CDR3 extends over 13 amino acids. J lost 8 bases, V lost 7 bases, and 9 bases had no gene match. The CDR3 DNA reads TGTGCCAGCGGTCCCGGGACTAATTATGAGCAGTTCTTC. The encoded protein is CASGPGTNYEQFF.

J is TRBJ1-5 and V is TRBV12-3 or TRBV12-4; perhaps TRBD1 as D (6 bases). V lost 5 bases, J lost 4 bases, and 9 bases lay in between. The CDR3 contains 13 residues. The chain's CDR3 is CASSDDRNQPQHF. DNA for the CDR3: TGTGCCAGCAGTGACGACAGGAATCAGCCCCAGCATTTT.

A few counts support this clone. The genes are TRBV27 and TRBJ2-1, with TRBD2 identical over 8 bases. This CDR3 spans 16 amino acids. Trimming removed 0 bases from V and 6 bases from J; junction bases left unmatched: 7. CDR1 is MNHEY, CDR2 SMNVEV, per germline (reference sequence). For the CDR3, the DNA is TGTGCCAGCAGTTTATCGGGACTAGAGGGACGCAATGAGCAGTTCTTC. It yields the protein CASSLSGLEGRNEQFF.

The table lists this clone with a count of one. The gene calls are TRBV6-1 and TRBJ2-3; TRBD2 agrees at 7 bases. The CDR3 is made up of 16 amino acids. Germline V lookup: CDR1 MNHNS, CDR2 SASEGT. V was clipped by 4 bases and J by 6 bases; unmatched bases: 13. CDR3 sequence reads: CASSGSRTRTPDTQYF. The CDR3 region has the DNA TGTGCCAGCAGTGGATCGAGGACTAGAACTCCGGATACGCAGTATTTT.

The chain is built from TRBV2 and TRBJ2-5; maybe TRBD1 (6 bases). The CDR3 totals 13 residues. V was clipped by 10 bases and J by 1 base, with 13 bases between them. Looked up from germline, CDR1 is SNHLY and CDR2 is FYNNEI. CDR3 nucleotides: TGTGCCAACTCCTGGGGGCCCCAAGAGACCCAGTACTTC. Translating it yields CANSWGPQETQYF.

The CDR3 reads CAAGGDRRNQPQHF. Here the CDR3 DNA reads TGTGCCGCAGGGGGGGACAGGCGGAATCAGCCCCAGCATTTT. The chain combines TRBV28 with TRBJ1-5; 8 bases map to TRBD1. CDR3 length equals 14 residues. Germline V lookup: CDR1 MDHEN, CDR2 SYDVKM. V lost 11 bases and J lost 4; bases outside the gene matches: 10.